Given below is one T cell receptor beta chain in context. The protocol was immunoSEQ multiplex PCR, while the TCRdb copy is restricted to in-frame clones and leaves out a portion. The profile shows 2 million to 2.5 million clones, approximately 94% of them singletons. This entry belongs to a study of shared clonotypes between healthy human individuals. About the research overall: Three plates each covered CD4 naive and memory; CD8 naive two, CD8 memory one.

Positively selected for CCR7, the CD45RO-negative cells used as naive CD8 cells excluded terminally differentiated effector memory CD45RA+ cells. The ends lost 3 bases at V and 5 bases at J; junction bases unmatched: 3. The CDR3 contains 14 residues. The V gene's germline CDR1 is SGHRS and CDR2 YFSETQ. This TCR was sampled from a man aged 18 to 35 in good health. Some clones in this sample may be carry-over from other donors' samples. The V call is TRBV5-1, the J call TRBJ2-1; 9 nucleotides align to TRBD2. Sequencing was done on a sample of naive CD8+ T cells from PBMCs. The CDR3 region is CASSWTSVDNEQFF. The DNA of the CDR3 is TGCGCCAGCAGCTGGACTAGCGTCGACAATGAGCAGTTCTTC. Supplemented by reference TRBV5-1 and TRBJ2-1, the full variable domain reads KAGVTQTPRYLIKTRGQQVTLSCSPISGHRSVSWYQQTPGQGLQFLFEYFSETQRNKGNFPGRFSGRQFSNSRSEMNVSTLELGDSALYLCASSWTSVDNEQFFGPGTRLTVL.